The following is a T cell receptor beta chain sequence with its context. This CDR3 region has 15 residues. V was pared by 0 bases and J by 2 bases, with 12 bases between. CDR1 and CDR2 (germline): SGHDT, YYEEEE. The source of the sample is a study of shared clonotypes between healthy human individuals. For every subset, genomic DNA was evenly distributed across several immunoSEQ plates. Produced via immunoSEQ multiplex PCR; TCRdb's table is partial and in-frame only. The sample records 650,000 to 800,000 clones, 92% being singletons. Naivety among CD8 cells was defined by CD45RO negativity and positive CCR7 selection, thereby excluding terminally differentiated effector memory CD45RA+ cells.

The sequence derives from a man aged 30 to 39 in good health. The genes are TRBV5-6 and TRBJ2-7; TRBD1 might be the D (5 bases). Sequenced: naive CD8+ T cells sorted from blood. The CDR3 DNA reads as TGTGCCAGCAGCTTGGGGCAGGGTCGGGCCTACGAGCAGTACTTC. Protein product: CASSLGQGRAYEQYF. Full variable domain (rest looked up from reference TRBV5-6 and TRBJ2-7): DAGVTQSPTHLIKTRGQQVTLRCSPKSGHDTVSWYQQALGQGPQFIFQYYEEEERQRGNFPDRFSGHQFPNYSSELNVNALLLGDSALYLCASSLGQGRAYEQYFGPGTRLTVT.